The 18 T cell receptor beta chains listed next were all sequenced from one sample in a study of blood T cell repertoires in COVID-19. Repertoires were generated with immunoSEQ multiplex PCR, while TCRdb's copy carries only in-frame clones and drops some. The sample has 70,000 to 95,000 clones; around 96% are singletons. Specimen: peripheral blood. These receptors came from a human donor with active COVID-19. The donor label of this sample is uncertain.

The rearrangement joins TRBV4-2 to TRBJ1-1, with D unclear. Between the trimmed V and J ends, which lost 0 bases and 0 bases, there was a span of 5 bases. This CDR3 contains 14 residues. CDR1 is LGHNA and CDR2 is YNFKEQ in the germline V gene. The CDR3 here is CASSQESLNTEAFF. In DNA, the CDR3 is TGTGCCAGCAGCCAAGAATCCTTGAACACTGAAGCTTTCTTT.

The rearrangement links TRBV11-2 to TRBJ2-2; possibly TRBD2 for D (6 bases). The ends were cut back, 2 bases at V and 0 bases at J, with 13 bases in the middle. The CDR3 runs 17 residues. In germline, CDR1 is SGHAT, CDR2 FQNNGV. Written as DNA, the CDR3 is TGTGCCAGCAGCTTAAGATCCCCGGGAGCGAACACCGGGGAGCTGTTTTTT. Encoded protein: CASSLRSPGANTGELFF.

The chain uses TRBV3-1 (or the pseudogene TRBV3-2) and TRBJ1-2, with TRBD1 matching over 8 bases. CDR3 length equals 14 residues. The ends lost 3 bases at V and 6 bases at J; junction bases unmatched: 6. The germline V gene encodes CDR1 LGHDT and CDR2 YNNKEL (reference sequence). The CDR3, as DNA: TGTGCCAGCAGCCAGGACAGGGTATTACATGGCTACACCTTC. Its translation is CASSQDRVLHGYTF.

The gene calls are TRBV9 and TRBJ2-5; 12 bases agree with TRBD2. The CDR3 contains 15 residues. Germline CDR1 reads SGDLS; CDR2 reads YYNGEE. Trimming at V came to 3 bases and at J to 4 bases, leaving 4 bases not matched to a gene. As DNA, the CDR3 is TGTGCCAGCAGCGCTAGCGGGGGGGCGGGAGAGACCCAGTACTTC. It yields the protein CASSASGGAGETQYF.

In its sample, this clone was seen once. V usage is TRBV21-1 and J usage is TRBJ1-5. TRBV21-1 is described as a pseudogene. The CDR3 is 14 residues long. CDR3 bases: TGTGCCGGGGGGGGCCCCCGTAGCAATCAGCCCCAGCATTTT. Translated, it gives CAGGGPRSNQPQHF.

The V call is TRBV5-1, the J call TRBJ2-1; TRBD1 matches at 9 bases. There are 14 residues in the CDR3. The ends lost 7 bases at V and 6 bases at J; junction bases unmatched: 8. CDR1 and CDR2 (germline): SGHRS, YFSETQ. The CDR3 DNA reads TGCGCCAGCGGACAGGGGAGGCATGTCAATGAGCAGTTCTTC. Protein sequence: CASGQGRHVNEQFF.

The chain uses TRBV12-3 or TRBV12-4 and TRBJ1-1, with D uncertain. The CDR3 has 13 amino acids. With 2 bases removed from V and 3 bases from J, the gap between germline ends came to 7 bases. CDR3 in amino acids: CASSLFADTEAFF. The CDR3 coding sequence is TGTGCCAGCAGTTTATTTGCGGACACTGAAGCTTTCTTT.

This clone was seen a single time. This chain links TRBV19 with TRBJ2-7; D perhaps matches TRBD1 (6 bases). This CDR3 region has 16 residues. Deletions cut 5 bases from V and 6 bases from J, with 23 bases between. Germline CDR1 LNHDA, CDR2 SQIVND (reference sequence). The CDR3 DNA sequence: TGTGCCAGTAGTGAGGGGCAGGGGACCGCGCCCGGCGAGCAGTACTTC. Its translation: CASSEGQGTAPGEQYF.

V usage is TRBV7-9 and J usage is TRBJ1-5; 10 bases align to TRBD1. J lost 3 bases, V lost 5 bases, and 7 bases had no gene match. CDR1 SEHNR and CDR2 FQNEAQ come from the germline V gene (reference sequence). The CDR3 sequence is 16 residues long. Here the CDR3 DNA reads TGTGCCAGCAGCCGGACAGGGGGAGGAGTCAATCAGCCCCAGCATTTT. The encoded protein is CASSRTGGGVNQPQHF.

The chain combines TRBV18 with TRBJ2-2; 11 nucleotides match TRBD2. The J segment lost 0 bases and the V segment lost 6 bases, leaving 12 bases of the junction unmatched. Per germline, CDR1 KGHSH and CDR2 LQKENI. The CDR3 contains 19 residues. CDR3 amino acids: CASSQQGGLAEPNTGELFF. The CDR3 coding sequence is TGTGCCAGCTCCCAACAGGGGGGACTAGCGGAACCGAACACCGGGGAGCTGTTTTTT.

The rearrangement uses TRBV7-4 and TRBJ1-5; the match to TRBD1 covers 7 bases. In germline, CDR1 is SGHVT, CDR2 SQSDAQ. The CDR3 sequence is 15 residues long. J was trimmed by 4 bases and V by 5 bases; bases with no gene match: 8. CDR3 coding DNA: TGTGCCAGCAGCCTACAGGGGATTCGGAATCAGCCCCAGCATTTT. Its translation is CASSLQGIRNQPQHF.

This clone was recorded once. The V call is TRBV5-6, the J call TRBJ2-7; D gene ambiguous. Germline V gives CDR1 SGHDT, CDR2 YYEEEE. Trimming shortened V by 0 bases and J by 0 bases, and 10 bases separated the two germline ends. The CDR3 covers 15 residues. The CDR3 DNA sequence: TGTGCCAGCAGCTTGGGGCAGGTGGGCTCCTACGAGCAGTACTTC. Encoded protein: CASSLGQVGSYEQYF.

The chain combines TRBV7-2 with TRBJ2-1, with TRBD2 matching 15 bases. Germline CDR1 is SGHTA and CDR2 is FQGNSA. The CDR3 extends over 17 amino acids. The trim removed 3 bases at V and 4 bases at J, leaving 4 bases unmatched. CDR3 amino acids: CASSFGTSGRLYNEQFF. CDR3 in DNA: TGTGCCAGCAGCTTCGGGACTAGCGGGAGGCTATACAATGAGCAGTTCTTC. The full variable domain, with the rest looked up from reference TRBV7-2 and TRBJ2-1, is GAGVSQSPSNKVTEKGKDVELRCDPISGHTALYWYRQSLGQGLEFLIYFQGNSAPDKSGLPSDRFSAERTGGSVSTLTIQRTQQEDSAVYLCASSFGTSGRLYNEQFFGPGTRLTVL.

The chain is built from TRBV10-3 and TRBJ2-7; D possibly corresponds to TRBD2 (6 bases). The germline V and J ends were trimmed by 11 bases and 3 bases, with 32 bases remaining between them. Per the germline V gene, CDR1 is ENHRY and CDR2 is SYGVKD. The CDR3 covers 18 residues. The CDR3 sequence is CASAGQGLVSPSGYEQYF. The CDR3 DNA reads TGTGCCTCCGCGGGGCAGGGCTTAGTCTCCCCCTCGGGCTACGAGCAGTACTTC.

J is TRBJ1-3 and V is TRBV4-1; the D is unclear. Germline V lookup: CDR1 MGHRA, CDR2 YSYEKL. CDR3 length equals 13 residues. Trimming took 1 base from V and 6 from J, leaving 7 bases between them. CDR3 nucleotides: TGCGCCAGCAGCCAAGTCGGGGAAAACACCATATATTTT. Protein: CASSQVGENTIYF.

The V gene is TRBV28, the J gene TRBJ2-1; tentative D call: TRBD2 (7 bases). This CDR3 is built from 16 residues. V was trimmed by 4 bases and J by 9 bases, leaving 22 bases between them. Per the germline V gene, CDR1 is MDHEN and CDR2 is SYDVKM. CDR3 DNA: TGTGCCAGCAGTTCCGGGGGGCTAGGGGGAGCTAGTGAGCAGTTCTTC. It specifies CASSSGGLGGASEQFF.

This rearrangement joins TRBV28 to TRBJ1-2; TRBD1 aligns across 8 bases. Trimming at V came to 2 bases and at J to 4 bases, leaving 6 bases not matched to a gene. The germline gives CDR1 MDHEN, CDR2 SYDVKM. CDR3 length: 15 amino acids. DNA of the CDR3: TGTGCCAGCAGTTTAGGACGACAGGGGAGCTATGGCTACACCTTC. It specifies CASSLGRQGSYGYTF.

The rearrangement uses TRBV27 and TRBJ1-2; weak D call: TRBD1 (5 bases). Trimming took 0 bases from V and 6 from J, leaving 11 bases between them. CDR1 MNHEY and CDR2 SMNVEV come from the germline V gene (reference sequence). This CDR3 region has 14 residues. This chain's CDR3 is CASSLSIGENGYTF. In DNA, the CDR3 is TGTGCCAGCAGTTTATCGATAGGGGAAAATGGCTACACCTTC.